This TCR beta chain was retrieved from a study of human T cells and chemical hapten exposure. This CDR3 contains 14 residues. The V end was cut by 1 base, the J end by 6 bases, with 7 bases between. Germline V gene sequence: CDR1 MNHEY, CDR2 SVGAGI. TCRdb ran MiXCR on the RACE reads and lists one entry per CDR3 protein. The sample lists 330,000 or so distinct CDR3 sequences; 6% to 7% were seen once. Overall study results and limits: After DPC sensitization, TCRs above 1 in 1000 frequency showed no change.

About this clonotype: Its antigen is unknown.

Documented time point: patch test 2, 6 weeks after DPC sensitization. As for treatment: therapeutic diphenylcyclopropenone sensitization with weekly scalp DPC. It was from unfractionated whole blood that total RNA was extracted. This sequence joins TRBV6-5 and TRBJ1-6; D gene ambiguous. The TCR was taken from a woman aged 18-35 years with alopecia areata. Some clones in this sample may be carry-over from other donors' samples. This specimen was whole blood, taken in connection with sensitization to the hapten diphenylcyclopropenone (DPC). The CDR3 DNA follows: TGTGCCAGCAGTTACTGGGGAGGTAATTCACCCCTCCACTTT. As protein: CASSYWGGNSPLHF.